This entry concerns a single T cell receptor (beta chain). This entry is derived from a study of blood T cell repertoires in COVID-19. On the study more broadly: Samples came from the United States, Italy and Spain, spanning acute and convalescent COVID-19. PBMCs, B-cell-depleted T cells, or T cells were the source of the cDNA or gDNA that made up the material.

Assay used: immunoSEQ multiplex PCR; TCRdb lists only in-frame clones, some missing. The sample yields around 270,000 clones, over 80% seen once. Individuals aged about 18 to 89 years were recruited from about two dozen US areas. No more than 2 weeks before study entry, exposed participants had met a case of COVID-19. The sequenced sample consisted of PBMCs or T cells enriched from blood (not recorded which). This receptor was identified in a woman aged 40 to 50 who had been exposed to COVID-19.

CDR3 in amino acids: CASSLGAGLVEAFF. CDR3 coding DNA: TGTGCCAGCAGCTTAGGAGCAGGTCTTGTTGAAGCTTTCTTT. The rearrangement joins TRBV7-6 to TRBJ1-1; D gene ambiguous. Looked up from germline, CDR1 is SGHVS and CDR2 is FNYEAQ. V gave up 1 base and J gave up 7 bases, with 13 bases separating them. The CDR3 has 14 amino acids. Full variable domain (outside the CDR3, taken from reference TRBV7-6 and TRBJ1-1): GAGVSQSPRYKVTKRGQDVALRCDPISGHVSLYWYRQALGQGPEFLTYFNYEAQQDKSGLPNDRFSAERPEGSISTLTIQRTEQRDSAMYRCASSLGAGLVEAFFGQGTRLTVV.